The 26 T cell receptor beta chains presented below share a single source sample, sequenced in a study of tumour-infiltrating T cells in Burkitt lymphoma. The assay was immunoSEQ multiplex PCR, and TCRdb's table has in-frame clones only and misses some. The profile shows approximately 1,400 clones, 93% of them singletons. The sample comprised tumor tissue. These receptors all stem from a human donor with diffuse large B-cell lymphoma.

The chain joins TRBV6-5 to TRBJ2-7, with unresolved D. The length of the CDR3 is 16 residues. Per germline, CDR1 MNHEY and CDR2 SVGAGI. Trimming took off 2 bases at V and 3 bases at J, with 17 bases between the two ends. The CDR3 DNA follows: TGTGCCAGCAGTTACGCCGGTGGAGACTTTATCTACGAGCAGTACTTC. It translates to CASSYAGGDFIYEQYF.

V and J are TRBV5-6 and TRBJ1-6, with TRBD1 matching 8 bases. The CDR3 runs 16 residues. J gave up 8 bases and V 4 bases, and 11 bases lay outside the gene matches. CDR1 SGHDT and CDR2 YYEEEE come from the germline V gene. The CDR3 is CASSTRTGFGDSPLHF. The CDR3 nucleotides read TGTGCCAGCAGCACCAGGACAGGGTTTGGAGATTCACCCCTCCACTTT.

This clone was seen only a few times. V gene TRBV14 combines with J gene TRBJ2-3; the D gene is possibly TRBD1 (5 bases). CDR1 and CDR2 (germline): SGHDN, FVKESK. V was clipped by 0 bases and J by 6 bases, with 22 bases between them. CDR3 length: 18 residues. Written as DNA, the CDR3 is TGTGCCAGCAGCCAAGAAGGGTCGCTGGACACCCATGGGGATACGCAGTATTTT. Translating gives CASSQEGSLDTHGDTQYF.

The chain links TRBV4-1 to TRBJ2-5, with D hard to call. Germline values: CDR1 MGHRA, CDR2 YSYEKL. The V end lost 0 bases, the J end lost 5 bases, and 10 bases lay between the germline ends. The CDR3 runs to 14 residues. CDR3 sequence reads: CASSQDHLAETQYF. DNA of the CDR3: TGCGCCAGCAGCCAAGATCATCTCGCGGAGACCCAGTACTTC.

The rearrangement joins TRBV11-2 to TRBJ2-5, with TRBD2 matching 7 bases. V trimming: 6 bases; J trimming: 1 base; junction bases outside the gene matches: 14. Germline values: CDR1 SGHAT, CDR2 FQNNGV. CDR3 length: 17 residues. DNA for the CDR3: TGTGCCAGCAGACAAAGGCAGTCTAGCGGCCTCCAAGAGACCCAGTACTTC. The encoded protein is CASRQRQSSGLQETQYF.

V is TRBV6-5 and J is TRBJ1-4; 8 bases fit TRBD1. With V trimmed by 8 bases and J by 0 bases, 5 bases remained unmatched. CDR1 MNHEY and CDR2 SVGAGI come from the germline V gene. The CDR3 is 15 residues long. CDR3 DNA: TGTGCCAGCTCAGGGGGCGCGGCAACTAATGAAAAACTGTTTTTT. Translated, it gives CASSGGAATNEKLFF.

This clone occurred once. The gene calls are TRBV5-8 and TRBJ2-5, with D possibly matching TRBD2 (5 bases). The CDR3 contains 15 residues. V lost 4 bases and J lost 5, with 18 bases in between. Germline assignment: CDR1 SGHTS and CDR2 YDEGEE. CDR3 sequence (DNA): TGTGCCAGCAGCCCGAGTGGCGGGCCCAGGGAGACCCAGTACTTC. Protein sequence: CASSPSGGPRETQYF.

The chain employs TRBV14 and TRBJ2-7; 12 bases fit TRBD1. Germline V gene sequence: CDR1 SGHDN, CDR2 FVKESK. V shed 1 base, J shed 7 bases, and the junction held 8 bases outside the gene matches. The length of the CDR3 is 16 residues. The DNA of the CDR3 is TGTGCCAGCAGCCAAGTTTGGGGACAGGGGGCAGGAGAGCAGTACTTC. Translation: CASSQVWGQGAGEQYF.

The CDR3 DNA follows: TGTGCCAGTAGCGGGAGTTCTTCCTACAATGAGCAGTTCTTC. It specifies CASSGSSSYNEQFF. V usage is TRBV27 and J usage is TRBJ2-1, with TRBD2 identical over 9 bases. V lost 9 bases and J lost 1; bases outside the gene matches: 4. The CDR3 length is 14 residues. Germline CDR1 reads MNHEY; CDR2 reads SMNVEV (reference sequence).

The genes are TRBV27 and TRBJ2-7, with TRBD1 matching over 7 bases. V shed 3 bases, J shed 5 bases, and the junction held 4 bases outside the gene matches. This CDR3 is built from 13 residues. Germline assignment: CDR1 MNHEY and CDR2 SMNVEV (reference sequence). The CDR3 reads CASSLTGTHEQYF. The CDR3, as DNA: TGTGCCAGCAGTTTGACAGGGACCCACGAGCAGTACTTC.

For the CDR3, the DNA is TGCGCCAGCAGCTTGGTTCCCGACACTGAAGCTTTCTTT. Encoded protein: CASSLVPDTEAFF. The chain combines TRBV5-1 with TRBJ1-1; D call uncertain. Germline V gives CDR1 SGHRS, CDR2 YFSETQ. The ends were cut back, 0 bases at V and 3 bases at J, with 6 bases in the middle. This CDR3 is built from 13 residues.

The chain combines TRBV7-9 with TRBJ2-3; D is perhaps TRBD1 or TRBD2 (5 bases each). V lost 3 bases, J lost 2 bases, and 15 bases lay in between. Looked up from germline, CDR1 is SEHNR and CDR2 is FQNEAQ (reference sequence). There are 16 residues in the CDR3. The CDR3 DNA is TGTGCCAGCAGCTTTGGTATCGGGACGAACACAGATACGCAGTATTTT. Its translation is CASSFGIGTNTDTQYF.

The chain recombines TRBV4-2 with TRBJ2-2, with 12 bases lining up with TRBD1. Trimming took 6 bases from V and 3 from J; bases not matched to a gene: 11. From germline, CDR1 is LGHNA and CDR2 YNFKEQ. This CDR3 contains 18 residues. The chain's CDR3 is CASRPMGQGASDTGELFF. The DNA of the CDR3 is TGTGCCAGCAGGCCTATGGGACAGGGGGCAAGCGACACCGGGGAGCTGTTTTTT.

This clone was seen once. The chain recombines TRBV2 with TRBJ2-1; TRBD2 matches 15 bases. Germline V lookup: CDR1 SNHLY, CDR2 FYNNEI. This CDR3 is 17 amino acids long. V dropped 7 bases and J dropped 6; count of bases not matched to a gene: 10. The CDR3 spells CASIGLAGGPLLNEQFF. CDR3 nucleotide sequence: TGTGCCAGCATCGGACTAGCGGGAGGGCCCCTTCTCAATGAGCAGTTCTTC.

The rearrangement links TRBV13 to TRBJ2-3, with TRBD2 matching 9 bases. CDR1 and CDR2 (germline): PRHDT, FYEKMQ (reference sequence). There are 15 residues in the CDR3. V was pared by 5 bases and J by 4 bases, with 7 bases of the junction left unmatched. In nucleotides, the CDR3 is TGTGCCAGCAGCCCAGGCGGGGGGGCCCCAGATACGCAGTATTTT. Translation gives CASSPGGGAPDTQYF. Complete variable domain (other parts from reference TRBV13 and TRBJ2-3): AAGVIQSPRHLIKEKRETATLKCYPIPRHDTVYWYQQGPGQDPQFLISFYEKMQSDKGSIPDRFSAQQFSDYHSELNMSSLELGDSALYFCASSPGGGAPDTQYFGPGTRLTVL.

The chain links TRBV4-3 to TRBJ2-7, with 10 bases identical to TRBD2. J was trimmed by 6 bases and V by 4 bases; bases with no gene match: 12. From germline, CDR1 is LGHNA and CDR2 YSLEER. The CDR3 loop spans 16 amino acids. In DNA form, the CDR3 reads TGCGCCAGCAGCCCAAGGGCGGGGCTAGCGGGAGTCGAGCAGTACTTC. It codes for CASSPRAGLAGVEQYF.

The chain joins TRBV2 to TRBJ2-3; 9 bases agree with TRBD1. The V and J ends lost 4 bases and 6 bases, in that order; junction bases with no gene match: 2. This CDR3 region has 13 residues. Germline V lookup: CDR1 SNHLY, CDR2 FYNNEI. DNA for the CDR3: TGTGCCAGCAGTGCAGGGACAGGGGATACGCAGTATTTT. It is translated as CASSAGTGDTQYF.

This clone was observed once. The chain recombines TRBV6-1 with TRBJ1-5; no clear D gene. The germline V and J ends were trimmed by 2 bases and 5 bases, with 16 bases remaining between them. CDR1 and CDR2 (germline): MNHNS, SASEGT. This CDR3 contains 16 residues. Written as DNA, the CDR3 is TGTGCCAGCAGTGAATACCTTACTCCGGCCGATCAGCCCCAGCATTTT. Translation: CASSEYLTPADQPQHF.

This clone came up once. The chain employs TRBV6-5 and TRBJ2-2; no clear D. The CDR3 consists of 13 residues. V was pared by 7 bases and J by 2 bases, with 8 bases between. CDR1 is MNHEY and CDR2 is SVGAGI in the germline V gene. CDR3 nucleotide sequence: TGTGCCAGCACCCATTTTAACACCGGGGAGCTGTTTTTT. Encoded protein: CASTHFNTGELFF.

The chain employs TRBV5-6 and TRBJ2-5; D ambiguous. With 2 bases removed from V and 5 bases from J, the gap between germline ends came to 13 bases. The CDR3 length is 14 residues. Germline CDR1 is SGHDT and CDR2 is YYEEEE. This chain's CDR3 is CASSFGFLRETQYF. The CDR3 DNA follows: TGTGCCAGCAGCTTTGGCTTCCTCCGGGAGACCCAGTACTTC.

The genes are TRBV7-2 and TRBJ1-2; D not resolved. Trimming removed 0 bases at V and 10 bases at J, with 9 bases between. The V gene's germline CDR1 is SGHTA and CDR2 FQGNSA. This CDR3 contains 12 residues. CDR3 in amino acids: CASSLARRNYTF. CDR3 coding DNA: TGTGCCAGCAGCTTAGCGCGCAGAAACTACACCTTC.

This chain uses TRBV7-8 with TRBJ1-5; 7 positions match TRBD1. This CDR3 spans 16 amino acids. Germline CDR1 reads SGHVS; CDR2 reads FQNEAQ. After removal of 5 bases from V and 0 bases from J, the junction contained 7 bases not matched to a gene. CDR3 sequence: CASSKRGTDSNQPQHF. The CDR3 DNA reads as TGTGCCAGCAGCAAAAGAGGGACAGATAGCAATCAGCCCCAGCATTTT.

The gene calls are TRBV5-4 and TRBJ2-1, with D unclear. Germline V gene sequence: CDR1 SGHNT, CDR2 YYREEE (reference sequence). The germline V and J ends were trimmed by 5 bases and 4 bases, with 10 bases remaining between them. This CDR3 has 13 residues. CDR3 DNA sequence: TGTGCCAGCAGTTTTGACCCGTACAATGAGCAGTTCTTC. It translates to CASSFDPYNEQFF. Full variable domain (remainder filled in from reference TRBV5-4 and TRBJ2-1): ETGVTQSPTHLIKTRGQQVTLRCSSQSGHNTVSWYQQALGQGPQFIFQYYREEENGRGNFPPRFSGLQFPNYSSELNVNALELDDSALYLCASSFDPYNEQFFGPGTRLTVL.

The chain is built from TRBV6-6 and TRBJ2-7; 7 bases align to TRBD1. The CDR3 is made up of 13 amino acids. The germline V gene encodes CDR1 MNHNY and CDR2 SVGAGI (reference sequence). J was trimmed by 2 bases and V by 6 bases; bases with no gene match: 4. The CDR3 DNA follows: TGTGCCAGCAGCCTAGACAGGGCCTACGAGCAGTACTTC. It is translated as CASSLDRAYEQYF.

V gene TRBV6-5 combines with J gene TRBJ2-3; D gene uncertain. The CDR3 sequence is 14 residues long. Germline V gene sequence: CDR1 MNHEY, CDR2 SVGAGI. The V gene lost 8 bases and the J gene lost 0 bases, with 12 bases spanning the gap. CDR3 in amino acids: CASGRTWSTDTQYF. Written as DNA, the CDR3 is TGTGCCAGCGGACGAACTTGGAGCACAGATACGCAGTATTTT.

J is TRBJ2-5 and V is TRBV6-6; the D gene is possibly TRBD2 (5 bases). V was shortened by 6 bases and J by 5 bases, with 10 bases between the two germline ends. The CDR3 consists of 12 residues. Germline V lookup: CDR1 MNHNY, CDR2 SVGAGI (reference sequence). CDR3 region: CASSGVSETQYF. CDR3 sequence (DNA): TGTGCCAGCAGCGGGGTTTCGGAGACCCAGTACTTC.